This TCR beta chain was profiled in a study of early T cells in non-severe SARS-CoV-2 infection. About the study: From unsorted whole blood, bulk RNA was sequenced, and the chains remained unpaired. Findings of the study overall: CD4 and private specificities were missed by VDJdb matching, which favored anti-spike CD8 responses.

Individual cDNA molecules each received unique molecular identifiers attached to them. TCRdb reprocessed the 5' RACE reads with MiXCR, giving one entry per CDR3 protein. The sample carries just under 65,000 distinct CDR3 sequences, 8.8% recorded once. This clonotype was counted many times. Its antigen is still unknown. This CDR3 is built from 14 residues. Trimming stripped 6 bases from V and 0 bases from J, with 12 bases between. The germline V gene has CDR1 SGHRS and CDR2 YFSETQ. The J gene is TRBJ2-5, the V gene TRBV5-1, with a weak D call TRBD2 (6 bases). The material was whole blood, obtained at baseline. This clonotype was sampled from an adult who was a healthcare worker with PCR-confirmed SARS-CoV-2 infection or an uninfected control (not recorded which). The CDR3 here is CASNLGGNQETQYF. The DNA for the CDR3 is TGCGCCAGCAACCTGGGGGGTAACCAAGAGACCCAGTACTTC.